A selection of T cell receptor beta chains follows, all from one sample in a study of T cell responses to AZD1222 COVID-19 vaccine. The method was immunoSEQ multiplex PCR; TCRdb's version includes in-frame clones alone and lacks a portion of them. Of some 150,000 clones listed, approximately 85% are singletons. The sequenced sample was peripheral blood, obtained 28 days after the second dose of the MenACWY control vaccine. Receptors originate from an adult who received the MenACWY meningococcal vaccine as a control. Both conserved end residues are part of each CDR3. Each record gives: V gene, D gene, clone size, J gene, CDR3 protein, CDR3 DNA. The D gene is left open where the match is weak. Not all rows give a size; the values are once, few, many and, for expanded clones, a class.

>TRBV7-2|NA|once|TRBJ1-4
CASSSQGGFGEKLFF
TGTGCCAGCAGCTCCCAAGGAGGCTTCGGGGAAAAACTGTTTTTT
>TRBV5-3|NA|NA|TRBJ2-1
CARSLGGSSYNEQFF
TGTGCCAGAAGCTTGGGGGGCAGCTCCTACAATGAGCAGTTCTTC
>TRBV11-2|NA|medium-sized|TRBJ2-3
CASSTYRDNTQYF
TGTGCCAGCAGCACGTACCGGGATAATACGCAGTATTTT
>TRBV18|NA|NA|TRBJ1-4
CASSPATGGEKLFF
TGTGCCAGCTCACCAGCGACAGGTGGTGAAAAACTGTTTTTT
>TRBV7-2|NA|once|TRBJ2-7
CASSLVPGAYEQYF
TGTGCCAGCAGCTTAGTTCCGGGAGCATACGAGCAGTACTTC
>TRBV7-9|TRBD1|NA|TRBJ1-4
CASSSRGQANEKLFF
TGTGCCAGCAGCTCCCGGGGACAGGCTAATGAAAAACTGTTTTTT
>TRBV7-9|TRBD1|NA|TRBJ1-1
CASSHVKGQGNTEAFF
TGTGCCAGCAGTCACGTAAAGGGACAGGGGAATACTGAAGCTTTCTTT
>TRBV14|TRBD1|NA|TRBJ1-2
CASSRDRGIANYGYTF
TGTGCCAGCAGCCGGGACAGGGGAATAGCTAACTATGGCTACACCTTC
>TRBV27|TRBD1|NA|TRBJ1-5
CASSLFWDRNRRGQPQHF
TGTGCCAGCAGTTTATTTTGGGACAGGAACCGGAGAGGTCAGCCCCAGCATTTT
>TRBV9|TRBD2|NA|TRBJ2-2
CASSVDASGGPPVTGELFF
TGTGCCAGCAGCGTAGATGCAAGCGGGGGGCCCCCGGTCACCGGGGAGCTGTTTTTT
>TRBV11-2|NA|NA|TRBJ1-3
CASSLEGYSGNTIYF
TGTGCCAGCAGCTTAGAGGGGTACTCTGGAAACACCATATATTTT
>TRBV5-1|TRBD1|NA|TRBJ1-5
CASSLAGQGKPQHF
TGCGCCAGCAGCTTGGCGGGACAGGGAAAGCCCCAGCATTTT
>TRBV21-1|NA|NA|TRBJ1-1
CASSNAMVNTEAFF
TGTGCCAGCAGCAACGCGATGGTGAACACTGAAGCTTTCTTT
>TRBV6-5|TRBD1|few|TRBJ1-2
CASTRDRGYGYTF
TGTGCCAGCACTAGGGACAGGGGCTATGGCTACACCTTC
>TRBV3-1/TRBV3-2|TRBD1|once|TRBJ1-2
CASSQDNRGSGYGYTF
TGTGCCAGCAGCCAAGATAACAGGGGCTCGGGCTATGGCTACACCTTC
>TRBV23-1|TRBD1|NA|TRBJ2-3
CASPQSQGATDTQYF
TGCGCCAGCCCCCAGTCTCAGGGGGCGACAGATACGCAGTATTTT
>TRBV28|TRBD1|NA|TRBJ1-2
CASSLRDRVKYGYTF
TGTGCCAGCAGTTTACGGGACAGGGTGAAATATGGCTACACCTTC
>TRBV12-5|NA|NA|TRBJ1-1
CASGFLGSAPQRNTEAFF
TGTGCTAGTGGTTTTTTAGGCTCTGCGCCCCAGCGGAACACTGAAGCTTTCTTT
>TRBV11-1|NA|NA|TRBJ2-7
CASSRTPGNEQYF
TGTGCCAGCAGCCGAACCCCAGGAAACGAGCAGTACTTC
>TRBV5-1|TRBD2|NA|TRBJ2-2
CASRPPGLAGGQGELFF
TGCGCCAGCAGACCGCCGGGACTAGCGGGGGGGCAAGGGGAGCTGTTTTTT